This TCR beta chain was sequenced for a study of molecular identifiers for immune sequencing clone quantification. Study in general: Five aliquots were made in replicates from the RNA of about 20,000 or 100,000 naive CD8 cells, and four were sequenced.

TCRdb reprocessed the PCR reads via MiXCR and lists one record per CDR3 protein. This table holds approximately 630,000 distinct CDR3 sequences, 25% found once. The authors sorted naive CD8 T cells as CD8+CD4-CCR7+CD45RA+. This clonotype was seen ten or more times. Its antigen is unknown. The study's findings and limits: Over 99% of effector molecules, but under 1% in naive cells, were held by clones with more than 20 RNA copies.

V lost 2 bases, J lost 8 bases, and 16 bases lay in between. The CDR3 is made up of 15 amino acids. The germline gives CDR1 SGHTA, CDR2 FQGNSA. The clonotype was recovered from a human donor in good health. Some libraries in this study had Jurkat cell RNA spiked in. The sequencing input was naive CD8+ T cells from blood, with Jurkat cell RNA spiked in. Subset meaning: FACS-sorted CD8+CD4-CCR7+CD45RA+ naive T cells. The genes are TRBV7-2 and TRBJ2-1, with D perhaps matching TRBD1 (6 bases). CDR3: CASSLIFAGADEQFF. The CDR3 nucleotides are TGTGCCAGCAGCTTAATCTTCGCAGGGGCCGATGAGCAGTTCTTC.